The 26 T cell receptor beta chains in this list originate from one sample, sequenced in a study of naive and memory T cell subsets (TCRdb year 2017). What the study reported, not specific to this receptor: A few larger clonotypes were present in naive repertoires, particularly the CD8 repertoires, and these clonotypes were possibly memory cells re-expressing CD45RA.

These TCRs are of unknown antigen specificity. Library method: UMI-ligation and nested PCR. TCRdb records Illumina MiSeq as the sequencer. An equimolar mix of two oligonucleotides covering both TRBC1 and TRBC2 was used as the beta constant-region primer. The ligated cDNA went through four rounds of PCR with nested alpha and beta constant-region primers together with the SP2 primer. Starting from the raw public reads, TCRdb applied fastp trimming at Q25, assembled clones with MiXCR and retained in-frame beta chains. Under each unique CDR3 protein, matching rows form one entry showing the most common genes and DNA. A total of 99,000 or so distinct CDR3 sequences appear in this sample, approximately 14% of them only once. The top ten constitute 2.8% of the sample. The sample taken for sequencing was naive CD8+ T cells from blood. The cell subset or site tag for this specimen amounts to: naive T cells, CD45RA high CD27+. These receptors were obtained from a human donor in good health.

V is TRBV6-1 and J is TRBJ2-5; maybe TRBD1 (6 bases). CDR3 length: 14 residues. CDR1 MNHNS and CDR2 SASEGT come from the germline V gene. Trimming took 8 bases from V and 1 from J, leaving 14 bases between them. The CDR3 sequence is CASAIQGAQETQYF. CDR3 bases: TGTGCCAGCGCAATACAGGGAGCCCAAGAGACCCAGTACTTC.

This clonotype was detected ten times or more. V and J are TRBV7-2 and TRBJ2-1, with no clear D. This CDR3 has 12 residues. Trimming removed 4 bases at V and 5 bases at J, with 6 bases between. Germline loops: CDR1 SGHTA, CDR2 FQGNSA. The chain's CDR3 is CASSSRDNEQFF. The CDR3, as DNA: TGTGCCAGCAGCTCCCGGGACAATGAGCAGTTCTTC.

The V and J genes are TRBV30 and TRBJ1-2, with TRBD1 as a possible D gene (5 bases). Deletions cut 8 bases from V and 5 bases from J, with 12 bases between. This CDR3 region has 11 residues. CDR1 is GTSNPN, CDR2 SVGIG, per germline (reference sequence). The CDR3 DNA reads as TGTGCCCTCCGGGGCTGGTATGGCTACACCTTC. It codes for CALRGWYGYTF.

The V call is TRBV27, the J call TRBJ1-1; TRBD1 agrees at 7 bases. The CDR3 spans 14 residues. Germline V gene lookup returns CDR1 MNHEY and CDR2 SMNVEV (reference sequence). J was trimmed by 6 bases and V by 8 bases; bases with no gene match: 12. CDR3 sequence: CASGIRTGVPEAFF. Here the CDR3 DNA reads TGTGCCAGCGGGATCCGGACAGGCGTTCCTGAAGCTTTCTTT.

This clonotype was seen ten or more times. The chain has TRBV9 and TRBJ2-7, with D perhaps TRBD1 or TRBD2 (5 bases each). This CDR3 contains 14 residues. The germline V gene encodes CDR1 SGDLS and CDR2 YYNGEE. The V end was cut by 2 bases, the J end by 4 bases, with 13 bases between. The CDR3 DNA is TGTGCCAGCAGCGTCGGGGACGGGGCGTACGAGCAGTACTTC. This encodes CASSVGDGAYEQYF.

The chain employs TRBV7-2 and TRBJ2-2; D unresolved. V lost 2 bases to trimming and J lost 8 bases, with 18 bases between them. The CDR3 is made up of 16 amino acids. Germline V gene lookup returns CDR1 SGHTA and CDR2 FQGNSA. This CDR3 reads CASSLTPTYFPGELFF. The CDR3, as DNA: TGTGCCAGCAGCTTAACGCCGACATATTTCCCTGGGGAGCTGTTTTTT.

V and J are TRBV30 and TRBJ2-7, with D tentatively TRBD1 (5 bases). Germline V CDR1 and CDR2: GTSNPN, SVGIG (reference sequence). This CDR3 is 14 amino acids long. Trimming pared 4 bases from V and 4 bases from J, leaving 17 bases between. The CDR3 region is CAWKRGVWDYEQYF. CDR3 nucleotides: TGTGCCTGGAAAAGGGGTGTATGGGATTACGAGCAGTACTTC.

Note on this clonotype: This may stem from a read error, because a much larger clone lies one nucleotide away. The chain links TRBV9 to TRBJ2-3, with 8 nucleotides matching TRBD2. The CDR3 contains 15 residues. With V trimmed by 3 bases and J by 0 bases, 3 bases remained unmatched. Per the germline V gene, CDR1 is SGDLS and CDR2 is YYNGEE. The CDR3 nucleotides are TGTGCCAGCAGCGGCGGGGGGCGAAGCACAGATACGCAGTATTTT. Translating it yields CASSGGGRSTDTQYF.

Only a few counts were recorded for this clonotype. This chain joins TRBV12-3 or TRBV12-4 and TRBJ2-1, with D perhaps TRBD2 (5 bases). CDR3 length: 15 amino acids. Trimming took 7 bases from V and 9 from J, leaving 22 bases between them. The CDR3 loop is CASTTRYVVGSEQFF. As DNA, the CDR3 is TGTGCCAGCACCACTAGATATGTCGTGGGAAGTGAGCAGTTCTTC.

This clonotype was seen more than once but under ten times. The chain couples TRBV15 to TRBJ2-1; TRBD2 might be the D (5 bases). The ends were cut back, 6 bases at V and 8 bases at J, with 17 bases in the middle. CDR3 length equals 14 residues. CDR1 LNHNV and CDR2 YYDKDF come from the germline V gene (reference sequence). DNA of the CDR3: TGTGCCACCAGTCTCGAGGGCCGAGGGCATGAGCAGTTCTTC. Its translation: CATSLEGRGHEQFF. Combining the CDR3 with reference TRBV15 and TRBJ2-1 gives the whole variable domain DAMVIQNPRYQVTQFGKPVTLSCSQTLNHNVMYWYQQKSSQAPKLLFHYYDKDFNNEADTPDNFQSRRPNTSFCFLDIRSPGLGDTAMYLCATSLEGRGHEQFFGPGTRLTVL.

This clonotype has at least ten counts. CDR3 sequence reads: CASGLGRAQETQYF. The CDR3 nucleotides are TGTGCCAGCGGCCTCGGCCGGGCACAAGAGACCCAGTACTTC. The rearrangement uses TRBV12-3 or TRBV12-4 and TRBJ2-5; D is unresolved. The CDR3 is 14 residues long. Trimming took 8 bases from V and 2 from J, leaving 15 bases between them.

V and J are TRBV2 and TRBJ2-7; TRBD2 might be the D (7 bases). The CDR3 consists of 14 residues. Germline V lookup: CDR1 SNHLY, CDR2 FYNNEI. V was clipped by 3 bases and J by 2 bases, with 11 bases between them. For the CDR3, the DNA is TGTGCCAGCAGTGAGGGGGGGACAACCTACGAGCAGTACTTC. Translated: CASSEGGTTYEQYF.

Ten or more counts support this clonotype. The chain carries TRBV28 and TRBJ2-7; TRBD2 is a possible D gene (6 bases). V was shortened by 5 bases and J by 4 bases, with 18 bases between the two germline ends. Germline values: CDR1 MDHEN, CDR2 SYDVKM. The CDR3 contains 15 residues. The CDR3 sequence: CASSRRDGGLYEQYF. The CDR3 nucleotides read TGTGCCAGCAGTAGGCGGGACGGAGGCCTTTACGAGCAGTACTTC.

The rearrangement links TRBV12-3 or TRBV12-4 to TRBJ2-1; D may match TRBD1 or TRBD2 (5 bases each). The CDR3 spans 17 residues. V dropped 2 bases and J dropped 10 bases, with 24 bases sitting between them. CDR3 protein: CASSLPGMGRRPEEQFF. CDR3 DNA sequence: TGTGCCAGCAGTTTACCGGGAATGGGACGAAGACCGGAGGAGCAGTTCTTC.

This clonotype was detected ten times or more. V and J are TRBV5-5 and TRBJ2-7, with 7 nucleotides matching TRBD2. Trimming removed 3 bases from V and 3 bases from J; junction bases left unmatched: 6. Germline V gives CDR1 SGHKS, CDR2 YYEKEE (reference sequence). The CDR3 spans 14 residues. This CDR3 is CASSSGLAVYEQYF. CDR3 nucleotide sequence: TGTGCCAGCAGCTCCGGGCTAGCGGTCTACGAGCAGTACTTC.

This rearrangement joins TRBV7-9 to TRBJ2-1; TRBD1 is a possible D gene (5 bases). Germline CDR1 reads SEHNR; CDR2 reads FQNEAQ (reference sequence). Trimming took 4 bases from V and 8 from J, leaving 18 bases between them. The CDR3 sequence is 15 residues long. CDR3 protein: CASSSSGGAPHEQFF. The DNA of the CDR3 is TGTGCCAGCAGCTCATCGGGTGGGGCGCCCCATGAGCAGTTCTTC.

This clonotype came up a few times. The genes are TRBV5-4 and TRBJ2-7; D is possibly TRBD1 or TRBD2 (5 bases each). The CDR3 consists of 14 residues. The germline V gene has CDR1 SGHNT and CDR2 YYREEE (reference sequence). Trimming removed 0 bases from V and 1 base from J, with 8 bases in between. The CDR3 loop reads CASSLGDGSYEQYF. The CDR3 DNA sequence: TGTGCCAGCAGCTTGGGGGACGGTTCCTACGAGCAGTACTTC. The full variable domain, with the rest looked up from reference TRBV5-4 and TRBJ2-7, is ETGVTQSPTHLIKTRGQQVTLRCSSQSGHNTVSWYQQALGQGPQFIFQYYREEENGRGNFPPRFSGLQFPNYSSELNVNALELDDSALYLCASSLGDGSYEQYFGPGTRLTVT.

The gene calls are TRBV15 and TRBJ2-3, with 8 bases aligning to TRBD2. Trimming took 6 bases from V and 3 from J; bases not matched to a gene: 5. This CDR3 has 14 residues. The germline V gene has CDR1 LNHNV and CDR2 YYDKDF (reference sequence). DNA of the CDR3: TGTGCCACCAGGGGGACTAGAGGGACAGATACGCAGTATTTT. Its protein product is CATRGTRGTDTQYF.

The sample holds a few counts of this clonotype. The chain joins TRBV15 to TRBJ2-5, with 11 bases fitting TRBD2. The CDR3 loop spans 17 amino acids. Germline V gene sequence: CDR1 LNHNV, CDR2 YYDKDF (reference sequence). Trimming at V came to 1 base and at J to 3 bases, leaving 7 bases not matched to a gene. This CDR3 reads CATSRALAGGNEETQYF. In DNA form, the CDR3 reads TGTGCCACCAGCAGAGCTCTAGCGGGAGGTAACGAAGAGACCCAGTACTTC.

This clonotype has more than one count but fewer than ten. The CDR3 DNA follows: TGTGCCAGCAGCCAAGATCGACGGGACTATCAGCCCCAGCATTTT. Its translation is CASSQDRRDYQPQHF. The genes are TRBV4-2 and TRBJ1-5, with D maybe TRBD1 (5 bases). The germline V and J ends were trimmed by 0 bases and 5 bases, with 11 bases remaining between them. This CDR3 contains 15 residues. CDR1 is LGHNA, CDR2 YNFKEQ, per germline.

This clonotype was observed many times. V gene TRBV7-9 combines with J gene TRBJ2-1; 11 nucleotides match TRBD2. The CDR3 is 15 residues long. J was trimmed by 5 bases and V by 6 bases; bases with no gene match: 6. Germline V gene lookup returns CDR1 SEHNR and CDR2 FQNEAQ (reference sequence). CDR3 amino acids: CASSKTSGTNNEQFF. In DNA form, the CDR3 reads TGTGCCAGCAGTAAGACTAGCGGGACGAACAATGAGCAGTTCTTC.

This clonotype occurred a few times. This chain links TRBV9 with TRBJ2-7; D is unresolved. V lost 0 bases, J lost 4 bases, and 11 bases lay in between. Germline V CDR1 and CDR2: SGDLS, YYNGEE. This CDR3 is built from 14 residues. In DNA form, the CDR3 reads TGTGCCAGCAGCGTAGCAGGTGACGGTTACGAGCAGTACTTC. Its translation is CASSVAGDGYEQYF.

CDR3 sequence: CASSLTGLEWDYGYTF. CDR3 bases: TGTGCCAGCAGTTTAACAGGCCTTGAGTGGGACTATGGCTACACCTTC. J is TRBJ1-2 and V is TRBV27; possible D gene TRBD1, 5 bases. This CDR3 region has 16 residues. With 2 bases removed from V and 3 bases from J, the gap between germline ends came to 16 bases. Germline loops: CDR1 MNHEY, CDR2 SMNVEV (reference sequence).

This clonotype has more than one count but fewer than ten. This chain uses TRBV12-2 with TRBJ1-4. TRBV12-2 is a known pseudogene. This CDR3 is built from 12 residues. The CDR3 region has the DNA TGTGCAAGTCGCCCGGATCTTGAAAAACTGTTTTTT. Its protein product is CASRPDLEKLFF.

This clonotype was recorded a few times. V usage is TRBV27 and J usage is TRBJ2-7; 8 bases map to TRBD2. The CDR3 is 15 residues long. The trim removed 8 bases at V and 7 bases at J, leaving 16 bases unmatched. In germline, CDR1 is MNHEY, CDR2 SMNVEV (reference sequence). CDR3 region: CASGAAGEVRVEQYF. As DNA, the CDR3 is TGTGCCAGCGGCGCAGCGGGAGAGGTCAGGGTGGAGCAGTACTTC.

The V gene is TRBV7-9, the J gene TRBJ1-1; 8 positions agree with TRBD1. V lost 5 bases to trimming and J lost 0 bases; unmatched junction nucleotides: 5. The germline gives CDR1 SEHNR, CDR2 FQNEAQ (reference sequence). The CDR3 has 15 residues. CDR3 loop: CASSAGQGMNTEAFF. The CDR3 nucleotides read TGTGCCAGCAGCGCTGGACAGGGTATGAACACTGAAGCTTTCTTT.